This T cell receptor (beta chain) stems from a study of blood T cell repertoires in COVID-19. The overall study: T cells, B-cell-depleted T cells, or PBMCs provided the cDNA or gDNA that served as material.

The CDR3 sequence is 19 residues long. V lost 4 bases to trimming and J lost 2 bases; unmatched junction nucleotides: 10. From germline, CDR1 is LGHNT and CDR2 FRNRAP. In the original processing: Reference gene primer amplification in the assay estimated nucleated cell counts. Assay used: immunoSEQ multiplex PCR; TCRdb lists only in-frame clones, some missing. That table gives V, J and clone size, and the DNA gave D and trimming. The data contain under 85,000 clones, 80% to 85% of them singletons. The sample comprised peripheral blood. The V and J genes are TRBV12-5 and TRBJ2-1; 14 nucleotides line up with TRBD2. This clonotype was obtained from a human donor in a cohort sampled during active COVID-19. The CDR3 sequence is CASGWAGTSGGLTYNEQFF. In DNA, the CDR3 is TGTGCTAGTGGTTGGGCCGGGACTAGCGGGGGTTTGACCTACAATGAGCAGTTCTTC.